The next 13 T cell receptor beta chains were all read from a single sample in a study of spatial heterogeneity in lung cancer. One entry per CDR3 protein results from TCRdb running MiXCR on the 5' RACE reads. The sample shows roughly 1,000 distinct CDR3 sequences, under 50% of them seen only once. Specified time point: blood at routine non-recurrence follow-up after resection. Sequencing was performed on PBMCs, taken at follow-up. The source of these receptors is a female donor with early-stage non-small cell lung cancer.

Concerning this clonotype: A library made for alpha chains picked up this beta chain off target, so its size means little. The chain links TRBV11-2 to TRBJ2-1; 7 bases line up with TRBD2. Germline V gene sequence: CDR1 SGHAT, CDR2 FQNNGV. The length of the CDR3 is 15 residues. J gave up 6 bases and V 4 bases, and 9 bases lay outside the gene matches. The CDR3 is CASSSHPGGINEQFF. As DNA, the CDR3 is TGTGCCAGCAGCTCTCACCCGGGAGGAATCAATGAGCAGTTCTTC.

This clonotype was seen once. As an off-target read in a library built for alpha chains, this beta chain has a frequency of little significance. This rearrangement joins TRBV28 to TRBJ1-6; maybe TRBD1 (5 bases). V lost 5 bases and J lost 10, with 18 bases in between. The length of the CDR3 is 15 residues. CDR1 is MDHEN and CDR2 is SYDVKM in the germline V gene. CDR3 coding DNA: TGTGCCAGCAGTGGGGAGTCAGGGAAAGGATCACCCCTCCACTTT. It is translated as CASSGESGKGSPLHF. Full variable domain (rest looked up from reference TRBV28 and TRBJ1-6): DVKVTQSSRYLVKRTGEKVFLECVQDMDHENMFWYRQDPGLGLRLIYFSYDVKMKEKGDIPEGYSVSREKKERFSLILESASTNQTSMYLCASSGESGKGSPLHFGNGTRLTVT.

This clonotype was counted only a few times. This beta chain slipped into a library made for alpha chains as a stray read, so its size is not meaningful. The gene calls are TRBV7-2 and TRBJ2-2; D is ambiguous. V was shortened by 3 bases and J by 4 bases, with 6 bases between the two germline ends. The CDR3 consists of 13 residues. Germline V gene lookup returns CDR1 SGHTA and CDR2 FQGNSA. This chain's CDR3 is CASSFLRTGELFF. The CDR3 bases are TGTGCCAGCAGCTTTCTGCGCACCGGGGAGCTGTTTTTT.

This clonotype has more than one count but fewer than ten. Within a library made for alpha chains, this beta chain is off target, and its count is uninformative. The CDR3 DNA is TGTGCCAGTAGTCTGACCTTGACCTACGAGCAGTACTTC. The encoded protein is CASSLTLTYEQYF. The genes are TRBV19 and TRBJ2-7, with no clear D. CDR1 and CDR2 (germline): LNHDA, SQIVND (reference sequence). The CDR3 runs to 13 residues. V was pared by 5 bases and J by 2 bases, with 10 bases between. Full variable domain (missing parts from reference TRBV19 and TRBJ2-7): DGGITQSPKYLFRKEGQNVTLSCEQNLNHDAMYWYRQDPGQGLRLIYYSQIVNDFQKGDIAEGYSVSREKKESFPLTVTSAQKNPTAFYLCASSLTLTYEQYFGPGTRLTVT.

Concerning this clonotype itself: This beta chain appears as a stray read in a library generated for alpha chains; its size is not informative. The chain joins TRBV2 to TRBJ2-5; D unresolved. Looked up from germline, CDR1 is SNHLY and CDR2 is FYNNEI. This CDR3 is built from 11 residues. The germline V and J ends were trimmed by 7 bases and 3 bases, with 6 bases remaining between them. The CDR3 sequence is CASNGEETQYF. As DNA, the CDR3 is TGTGCCAGCAATGGTGAAGAGACCCAGTACTTC.

Points on this clonotype: Since it is a stray read in a library aimed at alpha chains, this beta chain has a size that is not meaningful. V gene TRBV29-1 combines with J gene TRBJ2-1, with 8 bases matching TRBD2. J lost 3 bases, V lost 3 bases, and 4 bases had no gene match. This CDR3 contains 14 residues. CDR1 and CDR2 from the germline V gene are SQVTM and ANQGSEA. CDR3 residues: CSVEGSGGYNEQFF. The CDR3 DNA reads TGCAGCGTTGAGGGGAGCGGGGGCTACAATGAGCAGTTCTTC.

Points on this clonotype: The size of this beta chain means little, since it is a stray read in a library made for alpha chains. The chain is built from TRBV7-9 and TRBJ2-1; 11 bases match TRBD2. This CDR3 comprises 15 residues. The germline CDR1 and CDR2 sequences are SEHNR and FQNEAQ (reference sequence). The V gene end was trimmed by 3 bases and the J gene end by 7 bases; junction bases not matched to a gene: 5. The CDR3: CASSFMVAGGNEQFF. The CDR3 nucleotides are TGTGCCAGCAGCTTCATGGTAGCGGGAGGGAATGAGCAGTTCTTC.

Note on this clonotype: A library prepared for alpha chains yielded this beta chain as an off-target read; its size is of little meaning. The gene calls are TRBV5-6 and TRBJ2-7; TRBD1 matches 7 bases. CDR3 length equals 14 residues. The germline V gene has CDR1 SGHDT and CDR2 YYEEEE. Losses at the gene ends were 3 bases for V and 2 bases for J; bases not matched to a gene: 5. The CDR3 is CASSSRDSTYEQYF. For the CDR3, the DNA is TGTGCCAGCAGCTCCCGGGACAGCACCTACGAGCAGTACTTC.

By its share, this clonotype is large. Since the library was made to target alpha chains, this beta chain is a stray read and its abundance is not meaningful. The chain carries TRBV7-9 and TRBJ2-2; possibly TRBD1 for D (6 bases). This CDR3 region has 16 residues. The V end lost 2 bases, the J end lost 6 bases, and 16 bases lay between the germline ends. Germline V gives CDR1 SEHNR, CDR2 FQNEAQ (reference sequence). CDR3 region: CASSLRGTSGAGELFF. Written as DNA, the CDR3 is TGTGCCAGCAGCTTAAGAGGGACATCCGGAGCCGGGGAGCTGTTTTTT.

Worth noting for this clonotype: Within a library made for alpha chains, this beta chain is off target, and its count is uninformative. This chain uses TRBV7-2 with TRBJ2-1; TRBD2 matches 9 bases. V lost 5 bases and J lost 6; bases outside the gene matches: 11. CDR3 length: 16 residues. The germline CDR1 and CDR2 sequences are SGHTA and FQGNSA. The CDR3 region has the DNA TGTGCCAGCAGCACAGGTAGCGGGAGATTGAGCAATGAGCAGTTCTTC. This gives the protein CASSTGSGRLSNEQFF.

This clonotype was counted between two and nine times. The library was prepared for alpha chains; this beta chain is a stray read, so its frequency means little. The CDR3 protein is CASNPTGGFSGANVLTF. In nucleotides, the CDR3 is TGTGCCAGCAACCCCACAGGGGGTTTTTCTGGGGCCAACGTCCTGACTTTC. The chain couples TRBV6-2 or TRBV6-3 to TRBJ2-6; TRBD1 matches 8 bases. The trim removed 7 bases at V and 1 base at J, leaving 9 bases unmatched. The CDR3 is 17 amino acids. The V gene's germline CDR1 is MNHEY and CDR2 SVGEGT.

Of note for this clonotype: This beta chain came through as a stray read in a library set up for alpha chains, and its size says little. The CDR3 nucleotides are TGTGCCAGCAGTCCGGGACAGCCAACCACAGATACGCAGTATTTT. Translated: CASSPGQPTTDTQYF. The chain carries TRBV7-3 and TRBJ2-3; TRBD1 aligns across 7 bases. V trimming: 6 bases; J trimming: 2 bases; junction bases outside the gene matches: 8. Per the germline V gene, CDR1 is SGHTA and CDR2 is FQGTGA. This CDR3 contains 15 residues.

Comment on this clonotype: This beta chain slipped into a library made for alpha chains as a stray read, so its size is not meaningful. The genes are TRBV18 and TRBJ2-7; TRBD1 aligns across 8 bases. The V gene end was trimmed by 4 bases and the J gene end by 0 bases; junction bases not matched to a gene: 14. From germline, CDR1 is KGHSH and CDR2 LQKENI. The CDR3 spans 18 residues. The CDR3 DNA reads TGTGCCAGCTCACTCGGCCTCACTTGGGGGACAGGCTCCTACGAGCAGTACTTC. Residues: CASSLGLTWGTGSYEQYF.